This TCR beta chain was observed in a study of cytomegalovirus exposure and HLA in healthy donors. General study results and limits: A later analysis showed that HLA-associated TCR beta chains had undergone more clonal expansion than equally common others.

Researchers ran the PCR with 60 Vbeta and 13 Jbeta primers. Produced via immunoSEQ multiplex PCR; TCRdb's table is partial and in-frame only. The top ten clones hold 6.5% of a sample with some 140,000 clones, around 79% of them seen once. Germline-derived CDR1 and CDR2 are KGHSH and LQKENI. The CDR3 is 15 amino acids. Losses at the gene ends were 4 bases for V and 7 bases for J; bases not matched to a gene: 9. As regards this clone: The antigen remains undetermined.

The sequence was obtained from a man between 40 and 49 years old in good health and CMV-seropositive. V usage is TRBV18 and J usage is TRBJ1-5, with 8 bases matching TRBD1. Sequencing input: PBMCs. The CDR3 loop reads CASSLGTGGSQPQHF. Here the CDR3 DNA reads TGTGCCAGCTCACTAGGGACAGGAGGATCCCAGCCCCAGCATTTT.